Sequencing of this T cell receptor beta chain was carried out in a study of T cells expressing NK-cell markers. Comment on this clonotype: Antigen: not known.

Study-level results: The dominant NKG2C+ clonotypes represented roughly 1.0-7.5% of CD8+ T cells in 6 or 7 donors. A few of the donors also had these clonotypes leading their CD3+CD56-NKG2C+ fraction. It remained uncertain whether the expanded NKG2C+ T cell clones were specific for HCMV antigens.

Germline V gives CDR1 SGHRS, CDR2 YFSETQ. The CDR3 runs 18 residues. Making the TCR beta cDNA relied on 5'RACE template switching with UMIs. TCRdb re-called the 5' RACE reads and gives one entry per CDR3 protein, without DNA. The table lists 160,000 or so distinct CDR3 sequences. The clonotype was recovered from a woman between 18 and 70 years old in good health. This rearrangement joins TRBV5-1 to TRBJ2-2; TCRdb reports TRBD2, a call that lacks DNA to check it against. Material for sequencing was blood T cells: a sorted CD56 or NKG2C T cell subset, CD4+ or CD8+ T cells, or bulk PBMC T cells (not recorded which). CDR3 sequence reads: CASSFGLAGGLNTGELFF.